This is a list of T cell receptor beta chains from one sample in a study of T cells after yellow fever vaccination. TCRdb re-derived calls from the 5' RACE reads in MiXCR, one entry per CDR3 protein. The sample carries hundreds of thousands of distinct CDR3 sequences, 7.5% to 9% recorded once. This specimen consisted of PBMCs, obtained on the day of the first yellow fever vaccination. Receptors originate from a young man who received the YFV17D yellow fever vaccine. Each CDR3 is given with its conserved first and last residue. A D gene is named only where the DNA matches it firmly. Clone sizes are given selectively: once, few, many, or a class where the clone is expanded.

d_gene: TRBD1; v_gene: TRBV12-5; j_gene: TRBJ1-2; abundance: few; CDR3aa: CASGLVLYNRDRDNYGYTF; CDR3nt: TGTGCTAGTGGTTTGGTCCTTTATAATCGGGACAGGGATAACTATGGCTACACCTTC
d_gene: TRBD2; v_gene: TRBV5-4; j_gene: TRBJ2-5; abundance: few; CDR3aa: CASSSRTSSETQYF; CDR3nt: TGTGCCAGCAGCTCGAGGACTAGTTCGGAGACCCAGTACTTC
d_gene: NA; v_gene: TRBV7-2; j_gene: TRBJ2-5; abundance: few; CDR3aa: CASSEGASGLQETQYF; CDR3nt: TGTGCCAGCAGCGAGGGGGCTAGCGGACTTCAAGAGACCCAGTACTTC
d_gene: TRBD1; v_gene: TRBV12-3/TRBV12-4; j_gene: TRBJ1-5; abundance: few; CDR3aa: CASRAGTGDQPQHF; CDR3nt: TGTGCCAGCAGGGCCGGGACAGGGGACCAGCCCCAGCATTTT
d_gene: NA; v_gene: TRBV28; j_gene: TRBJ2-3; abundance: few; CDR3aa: CASSLSVSSTDTQYF; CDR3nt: TGTGCCAGCAGTTTATCGGTTTCTAGCACAGATACGCAGTATTTT
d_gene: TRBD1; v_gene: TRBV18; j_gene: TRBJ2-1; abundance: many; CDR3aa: CASSPQTGSNEQFF; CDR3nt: TGTGCCAGCTCACCCCAGACAGGGTCCAATGAGCAGTTCTTC
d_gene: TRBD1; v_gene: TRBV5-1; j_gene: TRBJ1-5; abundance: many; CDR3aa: CASSSGGDQPQHF; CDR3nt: TGCGCCAGCAGCTCAGGGGGTGATCAGCCCCAGCATTTT
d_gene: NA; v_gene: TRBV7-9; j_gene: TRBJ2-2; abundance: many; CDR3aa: CASFPDSNTGELFF; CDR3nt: TGTGCCAGCTTCCCAGACAGTAACACCGGGGAGCTGTTTTTT
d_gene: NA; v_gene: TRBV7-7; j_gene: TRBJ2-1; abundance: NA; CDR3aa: CASSLRGASNEQFF; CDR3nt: TGTGCTAGCAGCTTACGGGGGGCGAGTAATGAGCAGTTCTTC
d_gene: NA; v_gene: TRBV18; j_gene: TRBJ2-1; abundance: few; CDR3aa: CASSPVDSNEQFF; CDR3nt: TGTGCCAGCTCACCGGTAGACAGCAATGAGCAGTTCTTC
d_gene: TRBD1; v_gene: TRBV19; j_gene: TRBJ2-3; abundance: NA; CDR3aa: CASSGRDRGPPDTQYF; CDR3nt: TGTGCCAGTAGTGGGAGGGACAGGGGGCCGCCAGATACGCAGTATTTT
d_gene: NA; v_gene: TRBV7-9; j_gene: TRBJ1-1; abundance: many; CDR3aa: CAIDRPHTEAFF; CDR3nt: TGTGCCATAGACAGGCCCCACACTGAAGCTTTCTTT
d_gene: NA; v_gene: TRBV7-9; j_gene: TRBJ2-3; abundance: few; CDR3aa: CAYLDSYFSDTQYF; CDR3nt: TGTGCCTACTTGGACAGCTATTTTTCAGATACGCAGTATTTT
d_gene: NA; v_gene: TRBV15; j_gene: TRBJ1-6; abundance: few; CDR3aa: CATAIGHGDSPLHF; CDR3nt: TGTGCCACCGCGATTGGGCACGGGGATTCACCCCTCCACTTT
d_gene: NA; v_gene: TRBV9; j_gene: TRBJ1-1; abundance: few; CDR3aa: CASSVGSGWDTEAFF; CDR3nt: TGTGCCAGCAGCGTAGGTTCAGGGTGGGACACTGAAGCTTTCTTT
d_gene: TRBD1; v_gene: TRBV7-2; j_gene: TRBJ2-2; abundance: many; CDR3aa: CASSTRGQGHGELFF; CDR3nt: TGTGCCAGCAGCACCAGGGGACAGGGGCACGGGGAGCTGTTTTTT
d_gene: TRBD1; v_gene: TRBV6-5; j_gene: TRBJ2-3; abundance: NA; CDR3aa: CASSFLRTGGTADTQYF; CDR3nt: TGTGCCAGCAGTTTCCTTCGTACAGGGGGCACGGCAGATACGCAGTATTTT
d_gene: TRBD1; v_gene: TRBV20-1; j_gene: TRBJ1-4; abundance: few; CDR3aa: CSARGTPQGAYEKLFF; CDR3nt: TGCAGTGCTAGAGGGACCCCTCAGGGGGCCTATGAAAAACTGTTTTTT
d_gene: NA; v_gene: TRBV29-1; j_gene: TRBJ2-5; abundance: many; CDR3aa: CSVDRYGAGEQETQYF; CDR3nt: TGCAGCGTTGATCGTTACGGGGCAGGAGAACAAGAGACCCAGTACTTC
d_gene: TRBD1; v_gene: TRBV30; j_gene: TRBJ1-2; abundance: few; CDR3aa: CAWADRGGGYTF; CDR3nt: TGTGCCTGGGCCGACAGGGGAGGAGGCTACACCTTC
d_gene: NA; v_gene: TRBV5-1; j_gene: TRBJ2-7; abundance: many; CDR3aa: CASSTYRAGNEQYF; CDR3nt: TGCGCCAGCAGCACCTACAGGGCAGGCAACGAGCAGTACTTC
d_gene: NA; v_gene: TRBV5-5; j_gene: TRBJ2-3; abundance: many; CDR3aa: CASRSGDSQTDTQYF; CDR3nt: TGTGCCAGCAGGTCGGGGGACAGCCAAACAGATACGCAGTATTTT
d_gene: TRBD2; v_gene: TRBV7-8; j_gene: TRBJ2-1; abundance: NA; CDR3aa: CASSFGTSGGALSDEQFF; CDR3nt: TGTGCCAGCAGCTTTGGGACTAGCGGGGGTGCCCTTTCCGATGAGCAGTTCTTC
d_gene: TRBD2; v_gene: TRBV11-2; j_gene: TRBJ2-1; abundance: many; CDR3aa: CASSLGERGAYNEQFF; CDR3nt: TGTGCCAGCAGCTTGGGGGAGCGGGGGGCCTACAATGAGCAGTTCTTC
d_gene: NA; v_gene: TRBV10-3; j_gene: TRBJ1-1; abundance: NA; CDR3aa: CAISELYSLVTEAFF; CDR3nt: TGTGCCATCAGTGAACTTTATAGCCTGGTTACTGAAGCTTTCTTT
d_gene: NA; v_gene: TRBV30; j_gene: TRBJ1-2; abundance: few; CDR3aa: CAWSRRGAGGYTF; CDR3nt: TGTGCCTGGAGTAGACGCGGGGCCGGTGGCTACACCTTC
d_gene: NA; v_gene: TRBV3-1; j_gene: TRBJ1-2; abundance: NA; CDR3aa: CASSPPGGHYGYTF; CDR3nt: TGTGCCAGCAGCCCTCCGGGAGGACACTATGGCTACACCTTC
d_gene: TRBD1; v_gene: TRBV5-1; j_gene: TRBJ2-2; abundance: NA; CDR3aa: CASSLEMDRVDTGELFF; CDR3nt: TGCGCCAGCAGCTTGGAAATGGACAGGGTGGACACCGGGGAGCTGTTTTTT
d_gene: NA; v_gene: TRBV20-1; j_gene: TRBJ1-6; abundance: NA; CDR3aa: CSAYDPSYNSPLHF; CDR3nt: TGCAGTGCTTACGACCCCTCCTATAATTCACCCCTCCACTTT
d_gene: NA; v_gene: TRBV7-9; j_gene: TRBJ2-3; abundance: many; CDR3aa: CASSLGPLKGGADTQYF; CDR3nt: TGTGCCAGCAGCTTAGGCCCCCTCAAGGGGGGCGCAGATACGCAGTATTTT
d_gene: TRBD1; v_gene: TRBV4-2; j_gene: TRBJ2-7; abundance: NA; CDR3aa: CASSQDDRAVYEQYF; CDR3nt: TGTGCCAGCAGCCAGGATGACAGGGCAGTGTACGAGCAGTACTTC
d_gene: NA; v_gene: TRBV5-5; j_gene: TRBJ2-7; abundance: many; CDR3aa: CASSLDRVWEQYF; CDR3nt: TGTGCCAGCAGCTTGGACAGGGTATGGGAGCAGTACTTC
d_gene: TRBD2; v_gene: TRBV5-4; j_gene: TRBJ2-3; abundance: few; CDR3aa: CASSPTSGGRDTQYF; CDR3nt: TGTGCCAGCAGCCCAACTAGCGGGGGGCGGGATACGCAGTATTTT
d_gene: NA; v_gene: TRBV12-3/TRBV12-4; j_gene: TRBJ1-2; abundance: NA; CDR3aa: CASSSTGWGYGYTF; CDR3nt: TGTGCCAGCAGTTCCACAGGGTGGGGCTATGGCTACACCTTC
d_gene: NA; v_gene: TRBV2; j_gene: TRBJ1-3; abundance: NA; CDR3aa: CASSERGNGNTIYF; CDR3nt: TGTGCCAGCAGTGAAAGGGGGAATGGAAACACCATATATTTT
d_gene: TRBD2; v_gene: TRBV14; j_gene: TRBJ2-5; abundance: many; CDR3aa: CASKSSAGKTQYF; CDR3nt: TGTGCCAGCAAGTCGTCAGCGGGAAAGACCCAGTACTTC
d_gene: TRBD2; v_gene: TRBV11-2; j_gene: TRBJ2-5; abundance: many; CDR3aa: CASSFSSGGRETQYF; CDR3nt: TGTGCCAGCAGCTTCTCTAGCGGGGGGCGAGAGACCCAGTACTTC
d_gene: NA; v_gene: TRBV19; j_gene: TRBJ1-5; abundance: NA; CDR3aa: CASSRTFPANQPQHF; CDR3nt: TGTGCCAGTAGTCGGACATTTCCCGCAAATCAGCCCCAGCATTTT
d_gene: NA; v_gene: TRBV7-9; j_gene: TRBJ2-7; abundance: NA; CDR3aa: CASSRGREYEQYF; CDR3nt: TGTGCCAGCAGCCGCGGACGGGAATACGAGCAGTACTTC
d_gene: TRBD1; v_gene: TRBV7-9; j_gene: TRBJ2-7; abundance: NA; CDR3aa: CASSLVDRNYEQYF; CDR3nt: TGTGCCAGCAGCTTAGTGGACAGGAACTACGAGCAGTACTTC
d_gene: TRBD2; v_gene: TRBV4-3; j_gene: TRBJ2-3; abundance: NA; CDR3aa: CASSQDPLAGFTDTQYF; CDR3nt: TGCGCCAGCAGCCAAGACCCACTAGCGGGCTTCACAGATACGCAGTATTTT
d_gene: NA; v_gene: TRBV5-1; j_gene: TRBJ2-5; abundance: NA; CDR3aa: CASSQNSLQETQYF; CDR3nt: TGCGCCAGCAGCCAAAACAGCCTGCAAGAGACCCAGTACTTC
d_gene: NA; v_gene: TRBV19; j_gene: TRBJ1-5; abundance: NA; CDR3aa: CASSSSWGKGQPQHF; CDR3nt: TGTGCCAGTAGTAGCTCGTGGGGTAAGGGGCAGCCCCAGCATTTT